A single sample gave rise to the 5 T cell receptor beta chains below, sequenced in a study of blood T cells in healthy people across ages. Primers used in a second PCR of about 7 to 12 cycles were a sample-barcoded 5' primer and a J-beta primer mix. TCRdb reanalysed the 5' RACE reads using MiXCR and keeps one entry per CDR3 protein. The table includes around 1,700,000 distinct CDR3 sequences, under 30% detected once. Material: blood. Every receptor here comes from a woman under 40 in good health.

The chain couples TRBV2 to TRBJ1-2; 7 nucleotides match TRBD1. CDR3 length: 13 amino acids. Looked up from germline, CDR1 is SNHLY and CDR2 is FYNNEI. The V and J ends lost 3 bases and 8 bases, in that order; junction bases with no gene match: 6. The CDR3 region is CASSDFGTEGYTF. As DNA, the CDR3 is TGTGCCAGCAGTGACTTCGGGACAGAAGGCTACACCTTC.

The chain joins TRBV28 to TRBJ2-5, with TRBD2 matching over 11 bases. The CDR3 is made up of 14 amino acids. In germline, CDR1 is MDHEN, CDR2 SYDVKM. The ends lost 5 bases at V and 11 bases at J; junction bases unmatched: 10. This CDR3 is CASSIAGGNNEQYF. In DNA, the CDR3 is TGTGCCAGCAGTATAGCGGGGGGGAACAATGAGCAGTACTTC.

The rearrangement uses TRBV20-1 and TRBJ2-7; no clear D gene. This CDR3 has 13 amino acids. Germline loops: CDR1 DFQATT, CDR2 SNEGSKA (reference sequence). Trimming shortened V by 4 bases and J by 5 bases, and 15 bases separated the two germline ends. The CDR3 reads CSAIIPRMNEQYF. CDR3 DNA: TGCAGTGCTATAATACCTAGGATGAACGAGCAGTACTTC.

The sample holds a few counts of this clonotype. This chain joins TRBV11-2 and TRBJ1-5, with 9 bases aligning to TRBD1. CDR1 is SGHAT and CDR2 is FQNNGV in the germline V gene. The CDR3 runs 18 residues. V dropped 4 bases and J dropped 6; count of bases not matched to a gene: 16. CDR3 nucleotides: TGTGCCAGCAGCTCCCCCACACGGCACAGGGGGCGAGGTCAGCCCCAGCATTTT. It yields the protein CASSSPTRHRGRGQPQHF. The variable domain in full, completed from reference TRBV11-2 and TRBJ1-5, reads EAGVAQSPRYKIIEKRQSVAFWCNPISGHATLYWYQQILGQGPKLLIQFQNNGVVDDSQLPKDRFSAERLKGVDSTLKIQPAKLEDSAVYLCASSSPTRHRGRGQPQHFGDGTRLSIL.

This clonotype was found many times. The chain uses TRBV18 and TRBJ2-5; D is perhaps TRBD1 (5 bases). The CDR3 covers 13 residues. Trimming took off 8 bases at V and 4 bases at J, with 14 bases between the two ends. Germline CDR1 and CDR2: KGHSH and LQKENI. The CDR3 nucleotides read TGTGCCAGCAGCCCAGGAAGGGGAGAGACCCAGTACTTC. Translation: CASSPGRGETQYF.